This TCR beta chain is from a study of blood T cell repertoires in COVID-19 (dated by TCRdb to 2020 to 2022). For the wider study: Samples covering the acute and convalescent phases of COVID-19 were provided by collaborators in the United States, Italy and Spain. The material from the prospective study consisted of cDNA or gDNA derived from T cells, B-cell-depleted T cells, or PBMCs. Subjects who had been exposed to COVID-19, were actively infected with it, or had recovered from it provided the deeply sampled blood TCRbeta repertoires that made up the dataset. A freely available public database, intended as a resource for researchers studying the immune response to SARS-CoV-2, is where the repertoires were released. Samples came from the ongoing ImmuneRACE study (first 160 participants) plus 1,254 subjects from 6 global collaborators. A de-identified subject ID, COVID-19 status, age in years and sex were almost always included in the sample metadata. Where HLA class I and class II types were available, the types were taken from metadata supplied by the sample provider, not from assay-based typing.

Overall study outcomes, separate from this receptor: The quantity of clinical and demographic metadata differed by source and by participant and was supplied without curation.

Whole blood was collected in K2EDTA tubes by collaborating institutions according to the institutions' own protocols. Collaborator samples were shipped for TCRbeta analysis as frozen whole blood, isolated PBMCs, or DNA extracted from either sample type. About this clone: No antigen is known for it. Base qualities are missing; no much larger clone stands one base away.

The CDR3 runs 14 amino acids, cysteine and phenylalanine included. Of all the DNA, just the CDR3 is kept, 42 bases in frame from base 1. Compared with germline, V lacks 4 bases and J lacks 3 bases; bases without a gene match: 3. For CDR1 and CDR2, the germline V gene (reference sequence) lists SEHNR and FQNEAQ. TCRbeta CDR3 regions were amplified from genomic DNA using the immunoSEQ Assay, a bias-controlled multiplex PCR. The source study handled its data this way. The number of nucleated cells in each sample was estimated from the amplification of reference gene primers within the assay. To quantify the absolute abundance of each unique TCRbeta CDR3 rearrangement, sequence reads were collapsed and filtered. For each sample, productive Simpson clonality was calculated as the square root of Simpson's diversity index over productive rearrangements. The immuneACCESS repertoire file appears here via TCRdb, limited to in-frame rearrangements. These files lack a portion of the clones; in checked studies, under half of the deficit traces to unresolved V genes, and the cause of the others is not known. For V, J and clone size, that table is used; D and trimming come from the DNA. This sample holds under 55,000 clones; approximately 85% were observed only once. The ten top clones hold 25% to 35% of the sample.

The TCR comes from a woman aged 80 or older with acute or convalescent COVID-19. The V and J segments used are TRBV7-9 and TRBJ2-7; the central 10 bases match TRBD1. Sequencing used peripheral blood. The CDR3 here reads CASSSGQGLYEQYF. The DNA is TGTGCCAGCAGCTCGGGACAGGGGCTCTACGAGCAGTACTTC.